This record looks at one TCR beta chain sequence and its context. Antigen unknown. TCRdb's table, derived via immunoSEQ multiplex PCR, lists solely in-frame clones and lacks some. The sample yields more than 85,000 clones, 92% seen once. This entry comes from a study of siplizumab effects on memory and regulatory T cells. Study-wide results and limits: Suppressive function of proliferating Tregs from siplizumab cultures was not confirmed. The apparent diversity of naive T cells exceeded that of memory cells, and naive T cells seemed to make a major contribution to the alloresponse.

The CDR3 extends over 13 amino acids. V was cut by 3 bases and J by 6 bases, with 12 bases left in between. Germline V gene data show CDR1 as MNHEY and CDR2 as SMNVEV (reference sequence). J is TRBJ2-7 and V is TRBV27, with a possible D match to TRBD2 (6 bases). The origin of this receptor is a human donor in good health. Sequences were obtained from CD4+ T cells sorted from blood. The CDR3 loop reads CASSFNGGGEQYF. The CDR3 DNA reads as TGTGCCAGCAGTTTCAACGGGGGAGGCGAGCAGTACTTC.